The 18 T cell receptor beta chains in this list originate from one sample, sequenced in a study of graft-versus-host responses after intestinal transplantation. The data were produced by immunoSEQ multiplex PCR, yet TCRdb's version contains in-frame clones alone and is incomplete. The sample shows about 21,000 clones, 50% to 65% of them seen only once. Sequences were derived from alloreactive CD4+ T cells from a mixed lymphocyte reaction culture, sampled before intestinal transplant. The subset here: CFSE-low proliferating T cells sorted from roughly 6-day pre-transplant mixed lymphocyte reaction (GvH or HvG direction). The receptors here all came from a human patient who received an intestinal transplant.

The CDR3 protein is CASSLQIGQGMGDTQYF. DNA of the CDR3: TGTGCCAGCAGCTTGCAAATCGGACAGGGGATGGGAGATACGCAGTATTTT. The rearrangement links TRBV5-5 to TRBJ2-3; TRBD1 matches at 9 bases. The CDR3 is 17 residues long. The germline V gene has CDR1 SGHKS and CDR2 YYEKEE (reference sequence). V shed 1 base, J shed 5 bases, and the junction held 11 bases outside the gene matches.

The rearrangement joins TRBV5-1 to TRBJ1-1, with TRBD1 matching 11 bases. The V segment lost 4 bases and the J segment 1 base; nucleotides outside the gene matches: 6. The length of the CDR3 is 16 residues. Germline values: CDR1 SGHRS, CDR2 YFSETQ. As DNA, the CDR3 is TGCGCCAGCAGCATAGGGACAGGGGGTAGGAACACTGAAGCTTTCTTT. This translates into CASSIGTGGRNTEAFF. Looking up the rest from reference TRBV5-1 and TRBJ1-1 gives the full variable domain: KAGVTQTPRYLIKTRGQQVTLSCSPISGHRSVSWYQQTPGQGLQFLFEYFSETQRNKGNFPGRFSGRQFSNSRSEMNVSTLELGDSALYLCASSIGTGGRNTEAFFGQGTRLTVV.

This clone showed up just a few times. This CDR3 is CASSLLAGINEQFF. CDR3 DNA sequence: TGTGCCAGCAGCTTACTAGCGGGTATCAATGAGCAGTTCTTC. The V call is TRBV7-3, the J call TRBJ2-1; TRBD2 aligns across 8 bases. Losses at the gene ends were 2 bases for V and 6 bases for J; bases not matched to a gene: 3. Germline lookup yields CDR1 SGHTA and CDR2 FQGTGA. The CDR3 runs to 14 residues.

The chain joins TRBV5-1 to TRBJ2-5; D is undetermined. With 2 bases removed from V and 4 bases from J, the gap between germline ends came to 9 bases. This CDR3 contains 13 residues. Germline-derived CDR1 and CDR2 are SGHRS and YFSETQ. The DNA of the CDR3 is TGCGCCAGCAGCTTCCCCCCAGTAGAGACCCAGTACTTC. Its protein product is CASSFPPVETQYF.

This sequence joins TRBV7-9 and TRBJ2-1, with 7 bases aligning to TRBD2. J lost 6 bases, V lost 1 base, and 3 bases had no gene match. The CDR3 has 14 amino acids. Germline CDR1 reads SEHNR; CDR2 reads FQNEAQ (reference sequence). Here the CDR3 DNA reads TGTGCCAGCAGCTTAGGAAGCGGGGTCAATGAGCAGTTCTTC. This codes for CASSLGSGVNEQFF.

The chain combines TRBV7-2 with TRBJ1-2; tentatively, D is TRBD1 (6 bases). This CDR3 has 13 amino acids. CDR1 is SGHTA and CDR2 is FQGNSA in the germline V gene. Trimming left V 5 bases short and J 4 bases short, with 11 bases between. The DNA for the CDR3 is TGTGCCAGCAGCCCTGCAGGGGCCTATGGCTACACCTTC. Protein product: CASSPAGAYGYTF.

Only a few counts were recorded for this clone. The genes are TRBV10-2 and TRBJ2-3, with D tentatively TRBD1 (5 bases). The CDR3 is 15 amino acids. V lost 2 bases and J 4 bases, leaving 13 bases between the germline ends. The V gene's germline CDR1 is WSHSY and CDR2 SAAADI. The chain's CDR3 is CASSEVPKGSDTQYF. The DNA for the CDR3 is TGCGCCAGCAGTGAGGTCCCCAAGGGGTCAGATACGCAGTATTTT.

The chain uses TRBV7-2 and TRBJ2-1, with D unclear. Trimming removed 1 base at V and 12 bases at J, with 10 bases between. The length of the CDR3 is 12 residues. Germline CDR1 and CDR2: SGHTA and FQGNSA. The CDR3 is CASSLVSLLQFF. Here the CDR3 DNA reads TGTGCCAGCAGCTTAGTTTCTCTGTTGCAGTTCTTC.

This clone was observed once. The chain links TRBV19 to TRBJ1-5; no definite D call. V lost 4 bases and J lost 8, with 12 bases in between. The CDR3 is 13 residues long. Germline V gene lookup returns CDR1 LNHDA and CDR2 SQIVND (reference sequence). CDR3 region: CASSSPYSKPQHF. The CDR3 region has the DNA TGTGCCAGTAGTAGCCCCTACAGTAAGCCCCAGCATTTT.

This clone was seen a handful of times. The chain uses TRBV5-6 and TRBJ1-5, with 7 bases identical to TRBD1. This CDR3 contains 14 residues. Germline V gives CDR1 SGHDT, CDR2 YYEEEE. V shed 4 bases, J shed 3 bases, and the junction held 4 bases outside the gene matches. The CDR3: CASSHGTANQPQHF. The CDR3 DNA reads as TGTGCCAGCAGCCATGGGACAGCCAATCAGCCCCAGCATTTT.

The chain joins TRBV7-2 to TRBJ1-2; perhaps TRBD1 as D (5 bases). The CDR3 is 14 residues long. Per the germline V gene, CDR1 is SGHTA and CDR2 is FQGNSA. V gave up 5 bases and J gave up 1 base, with 11 bases separating them. CDR3 nucleotide sequence: TGTGCCAGCAGCCCCGTCGGGGGTAACTATGGCTACACCTTC. Translation: CASSPVGGNYGYTF.

CDR3 nucleotide sequence: TGTGCCAGCACCGGGGGCTACGAGCAGTACTTC. Its protein is CASTGGYEQYF. This rearrangement joins TRBV6-6 to TRBJ2-7; weak D call: TRBD2 (6 bases). The CDR3 has 11 amino acids. Trimming cost V 7 bases and J 3 bases, with 7 bases left between them. Looked up from germline, CDR1 is MNHNY and CDR2 is SVGAGI (reference sequence).

This clone was counted a single time. The chain has TRBV6-1 and TRBJ1-2, with 8 bases lining up with TRBD1. The trim removed 6 bases at V and 4 bases at J, leaving 4 bases unmatched. CDR1 is MNHNS, CDR2 SASEGT, per germline. The CDR3 totals 13 residues. This CDR3 reads CASRGGQVYGYTF. The CDR3 region has the DNA TGTGCCAGCAGGGGGGGACAGGTCTATGGCTACACCTTC.

The rearrangement links TRBV10-2 to TRBJ2-1, with TRBD1 matching 10 bases. The V gene end was trimmed by 4 bases and the J gene end by 4 bases; junction bases not matched to a gene: 4. CDR1 WSHSY and CDR2 SAAADI come from the germline V gene. The CDR3 consists of 15 residues. Written as DNA, the CDR3 is TGCGCCAGCAGTGGAGCGGGACAGGGGTACAATGAGCAGTTCTTC. It is translated as CASSGAGQGYNEQFF.

The chain recombines TRBV7-2 with TRBJ2-3, with 16 positions matching TRBD2. The CDR3 runs to 17 residues. V lost 5 bases and J lost 2; bases outside the gene matches: 4. The V gene's germline CDR1 is SGHTA and CDR2 FQGNSA. CDR3 DNA sequence: TGTGCCAGCAGCCGGGGACTAGCGGGGGGGCCCACAGATACGCAGTATTTT. Translating it yields CASSRGLAGGPTDTQYF.

There are a few counts of this clone. The chain employs TRBV7-2 and TRBJ1-5; tentatively, D is TRBD1 (6 bases). The CDR3 is made up of 15 amino acids. Germline V gene data show CDR1 as SGHTA and CDR2 as FQGNSA. Trimming left V 2 bases short and J 4 bases short, with 12 bases between. The chain's CDR3 is CASSLSGHLNQPQHF. CDR3 DNA: TGTGCCAGCAGCTTATCGGGACACTTGAATCAGCCCCAGCATTTT.

This clone has just a few counts. The chain links TRBV7-9 to TRBJ2-5, with 7 nucleotides matching TRBD2. The germline V gene has CDR1 SEHNR and CDR2 FQNEAQ (reference sequence). The ends lost 5 bases at V and 4 bases at J; junction bases unmatched: 10. The CDR3 totals 15 residues. CDR3 amino acids: CASSHGLGLGETQYF. The DNA of the CDR3 is TGTGCCAGCAGCCATGGACTAGGGTTGGGAGAGACCCAGTACTTC.

The rearrangement links TRBV19 to TRBJ1-5; D gene uncertain. The germline V and J ends were trimmed by 8 bases and 5 bases, with 13 bases remaining between them. This CDR3 region has 13 residues. Germline V gene sequence: CDR1 LNHDA, CDR2 SQIVND (reference sequence). This CDR3 is CASSVLADQPQHF. The CDR3 DNA sequence: TGTGCCAGTTCAGTCTTAGCAGATCAGCCCCAGCATTTT.